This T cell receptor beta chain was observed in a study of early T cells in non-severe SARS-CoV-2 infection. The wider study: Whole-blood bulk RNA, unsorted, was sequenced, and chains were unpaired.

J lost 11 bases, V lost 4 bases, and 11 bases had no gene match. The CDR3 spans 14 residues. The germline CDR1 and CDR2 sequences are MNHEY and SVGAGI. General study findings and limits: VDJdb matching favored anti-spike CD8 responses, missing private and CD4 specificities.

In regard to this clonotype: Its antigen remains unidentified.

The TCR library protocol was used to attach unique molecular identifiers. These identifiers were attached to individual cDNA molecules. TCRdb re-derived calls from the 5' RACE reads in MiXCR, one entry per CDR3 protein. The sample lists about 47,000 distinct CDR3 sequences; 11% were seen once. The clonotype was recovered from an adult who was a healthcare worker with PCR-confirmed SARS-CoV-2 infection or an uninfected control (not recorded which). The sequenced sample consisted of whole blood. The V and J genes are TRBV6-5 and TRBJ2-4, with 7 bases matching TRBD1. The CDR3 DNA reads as TGTGCCAGCAGTTTAAGGGACAGAGGCATGCTTCAGTACTTC. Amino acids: CASSLRDRGMLQYF.